This T cell receptor (beta chain) derives from a study of blood T cell repertoires in COVID-19. V lost 1 base and J lost 6, with 10 bases in between. Per germline, CDR1 SGHVS and CDR2 FQNEAQ. The CDR3 contains 14 residues. This table comes from immunoSEQ multiplex PCR, and its TCRdb copy is limited to in-frame clones, with some not included. The sample yields around 250,000 clones, 88% seen once. This chain uses TRBV7-8 with TRBJ2-1; the D is unclear. The sequence was collected from a woman between 40 and 50 years old with acute COVID-19. The sequenced sample consisted of PBMCs or T cells enriched from blood (not recorded which). This CDR3 is CASSLVTTLNEQFF. The CDR3 DNA is TGTGCCAGCAGCTTAGTTACTACTCTCAATGAGCAGTTCTTC.